One sample yielded the 13 T cell receptor beta chains listed below, sequenced in a study of beta chain features in type 1 diabetes. Findings and limits, study-wide: All four CD4+ subsets from Type 1 diabetes patients carried moderately but significantly shorter TCRB CDR3s.

As every portion of the isolated RNA was reverse transcribed, the sequencing read expressed TCRB transcripts. Produced via immunoSEQ multiplex PCR; TCRdb's table is partial and in-frame only. The repertoire consists of about 180,000 clones, with roughly 8% occurring once and the leading ten covering 0.94%. Their antigens are not known. The sequenced material came from central memory CD4+ T cells from blood. The source is a woman in her thirties or forties with type 1 diabetes.

This chain connects TRBV7-2 to TRBJ2-2; D might be TRBD1 (5 bases). CDR3 length: 15 amino acids. Germline CDR1 reads SGHTA; CDR2 reads FQGNSA. Trimming shortened V by 5 bases and J by 7 bases, and 17 bases separated the two germline ends. CDR3 loop: CASSRYQGFRGELFF. The DNA for the CDR3 is TGTGCCAGCAGCCGATACCAGGGCTTTCGCGGGGAGCTGTTTTTT.

J is TRBJ2-5 and V is TRBV7-3, with D maybe TRBD2 (5 bases). The germline gives CDR1 SGHTA, CDR2 FQGTGA. Deletions cut 2 bases from V and 5 bases from J, with 12 bases between. CDR3 length equals 14 residues. CDR3 bases: TGTGCCAGCAGCTTATTCGGGCGGGCGGAGACCCAGTACTTC. Its protein product is CASSLFGRAETQYF. The entire variable domain, with the rest obtained from reference TRBV7-3 and TRBJ2-5, is as follows: GAGVSQTPSNKVTEKGKYVELRCDPISGHTALYWYRQSLGQGPEFLIYFQGTGAADDSGLPNDRFFAVRPEGSVSTLKIQRTERGDSAVYLCASSLFGRAETQYFGPGTRLLVL.

This clone was detected many times. The chain recombines TRBV23-1 with TRBJ2-3, with unresolved D. TRBV23-1 is known as an ORF, though its function is uncertain. Trimming stripped 4 bases from V and 4 bases from J, with 3 bases between. The CDR3 loop spans 11 amino acids. CDR3 region: CASSPSDTQYF. The CDR3 region has the DNA TGCGCCAGCAGTCCTTCAGATACGCAGTATTTT.

The V call is TRBV15, the J call TRBJ1-5, with a tentative D call TRBD1 (5 bases). Germline V lookup: CDR1 LNHNV, CDR2 YYDKDF (reference sequence). The CDR3 runs to 16 residues. Between the trimmed V and J ends, which lost 4 bases and 1 base, there was a span of 14 bases. CDR3 amino acids: CATSTDRPGSNQPQHF. The CDR3 DNA reads TGTGCCACCAGCACCGACCGGCCAGGGAGCAATCAGCCCCAGCATTTT.

The rearrangement joins TRBV5-1 to TRBJ2-7; possibly TRBD1 for D (6 bases). Germline assignment: CDR1 SGHRS and CDR2 YFSETQ. This CDR3 comprises 14 residues. Trimming took 0 bases from V and 5 from J, leaving 12 bases between them. CDR3 nucleotides: TGCGCCAGCAGCTTGGGACAGGAAAGCCACGAGCAGTACTTC. It specifies CASSLGQESHEQYF.

This clone was seen a handful of times. This chain uses TRBV10-3 with TRBJ1-1; TRBD1 is a possible D gene (5 bases). Germline values: CDR1 ENHRY, CDR2 SYGVKD. This CDR3 has 13 amino acids. The V end lost 3 bases, the J end lost 1 base, and 6 bases lay between the germline ends. CDR3 nucleotides: TGTGCCATCAGTGAACAGGAGAACACTGAAGCTTTCTTT. This sequence encodes CAISEQENTEAFF.

The CDR3 loop is CASKAATAYEQYF. DNA for the CDR3: TGTGCCAGCAAAGCGGCGACGGCCTACGAGCAGTACTTC. This rearrangement joins TRBV2 to TRBJ2-7, with D possibly matching TRBD2 (5 bases). Germline CDR1 and CDR2: SNHLY and FYNNEI. V was pared by 7 bases and J by 2 bases, with 12 bases between. The length of the CDR3 is 13 residues. The full variable domain, rest sourced from reference TRBV2 and TRBJ2-7, is EPEVTQTPSHQVTQMGQEVILRCVPISNHLYFYWYRQILGQKVEFLVSFYNNEISEKSEIFDDQFSVERPDGSNFTLKIRSTKLEDSAMYFCASKAATAYEQYFGPGTRLTVT.

V and J are TRBV5-1 and TRBJ1-5, with 8 positions matching TRBD1. The V segment lost 4 bases and the J segment 4 bases; nucleotides outside the gene matches: 7. The CDR3 contains 15 residues. The germline V gene encodes CDR1 SGHRS and CDR2 YFSETQ. In DNA, the CDR3 is TGCGCCAGCAGCGAGGGACAGGCGGCGAATCAGCCCCAGCATTTT. Translating gives CASSEGQAANQPQHF.

This clone appeared a few times. The V and J genes are TRBV4-1 and TRBJ1-4; D not certain. This CDR3 contains 15 residues. Germline V gene sequence: CDR1 MGHRA, CDR2 YSYEKL. Trimming cost V 1 base and J 3 bases, with 9 bases left between them. This CDR3 is CASSQGGSPNEKLFF. CDR3 nucleotides: TGCGCCAGCAGCCAAGGCGGTTCTCCTAATGAAAAACTGTTTTTT.

This clone was recorded a few times. This chain joins TRBV4-3 and TRBJ2-7; perhaps TRBD1 as D (5 bases). The germline V and J ends were trimmed by 0 bases and 6 bases, with 15 bases remaining between them. This CDR3 comprises 15 residues. Germline loops: CDR1 LGHNA, CDR2 YSLEER. The CDR3 DNA sequence: TGCGCCAGCAGCCAAGAGGTACAGGTCTGGGTCGAGCAGTACTTC. Translating gives CASSQEVQVWVEQYF.

This chain links TRBV28 with TRBJ2-3, with 13 bases aligning to TRBD2. V lost 4 bases, J lost 6 bases, and 7 bases stayed unmatched. This CDR3 has 16 residues. In germline, CDR1 is MDHEN, CDR2 SYDVKM. As DNA, the CDR3 is TGTGCCAGCAGTTCCCCGACTAGCGGGAGGACTGATACGCAGTATTTT. Its protein is CASSSPTSGRTDTQYF.

This clone was detected a few times. The chain has TRBV5-1 and TRBJ1-4; 9 nucleotides align to TRBD1. Germline V gene sequence: CDR1 SGHRS, CDR2 YFSETQ. Trimming at V came to 4 bases and at J to 8 bases, leaving 9 bases not matched to a gene. This CDR3 region has 15 residues. CDR3 in amino acids: CASSPGQGKSEKLFF. CDR3 nucleotide sequence: TGCGCCAGCAGCCCTGGACAGGGGAAGAGCGAAAAACTGTTTTTT.

This clone was observed once. The V and J genes are TRBV10-3 and TRBJ2-3, with D possibly being TRBD2 (6 bases). V was cut by 4 bases and J by 4 bases, with 15 bases left in between. The CDR3 has 15 residues. Germline V gene sequence: CDR1 ENHRY, CDR2 SYGVKD. The CDR3 DNA follows: TGTGCCATCAGTGTGGGGCGGGACCTCCCAGATACGCAGTATTTT. This translates into CAISVGRDLPDTQYF.